Below are 18 T cell receptor beta chains sequenced from a single sample in a study of blood T cell repertoires in COVID-19 (TCRdb year 2020). The protocol used for the library was the immunoSEQ multiplex PCR assay. TCRdb stores this immuneACCESS table with in-frame sequences only. Part of the clones is absent; in the studies checked, under half of the shortfall reflects unresolved V genes, and no reason is known for the rest. The sample yields about 140,000 clones; over 70% were counted once. The top ten hold over 8.5% of the sample. Sequencing used peripheral blood. The receptors derive from a man aged 45-60 years with active or convalescent COVID-19.

The J gene is TRBJ1-6, the V gene TRBV7-9; no definite D call. The V and J ends lost 6 bases and 11 bases respectively, with 11 bases between them. Germline CDR1 and CDR2: SEHNR and FQNEAQ (reference sequence). The CDR3 loop spans 12 amino acids. This CDR3 is CASRFGEAPLHF. The CDR3 DNA follows: TGTGCCAGCAGATTTGGGGAGGCACCCCTCCACTTT.

The rearrangement links TRBV7-2 to TRBJ2-5; possibly TRBD2 for D (6 bases). Germline V lookup: CDR1 SGHTA, CDR2 FQGNSA. The V end was cut by 6 bases, the J end by 1 base, with 18 bases between. CDR3 length: 16 amino acids. For the CDR3, the DNA is TGTGCCAGCAGTTCTAGAATAATAGCGGCCCAAGAGACCCAGTACTTC. It yields the protein CASSSRIIAAQETQYF. Complete variable domain (other parts from reference TRBV7-2 and TRBJ2-5): GAGVSQSPSNKVTEKGKDVELRCDPISGHTALYWYRQSLGQGLEFLIYFQGNSAPDKSGLPSDRFSAERTGGSVSTLTIQRTQQEDSAVYLCASSSRIIAAQETQYFGPGTRLLVL.

J is TRBJ2-1 and V is TRBV5-3; TRBD2 aligns across 8 bases. TRBV5-3 carries the ORF label, with uncertain function. The CDR3 contains 16 residues. J was trimmed by 4 bases and V by 5 bases; bases with no gene match: 11. For the CDR3, the DNA is TGTGCCAGAAGTTTATCCGGGACTAGGTCATACAATGAGCAGTTCTTC. As protein: CARSLSGTRSYNEQFF.

This clone was picked up a small number of times. The chain has TRBV13 and TRBJ2-7; TRBD2 matches at 15 bases. CDR3 size: 17 residues. Germline CDR1 and CDR2: PRHDT and FYEKMQ (reference sequence). With V trimmed by 5 bases and J by 1 base, 6 bases remained unmatched. CDR3: CASSPGTSGRKSYEQYF. The DNA for the CDR3 is TGTGCCAGCAGCCCCGGGACTAGCGGGAGGAAGTCCTACGAGCAGTACTTC.

The rearrangement uses TRBV6-5 and TRBJ2-1, with 9 positions matching TRBD2. Germline assignment: CDR1 MNHEY and CDR2 SVGAGI. This CDR3 is 14 amino acids long. Trimming removed 8 bases from V and 7 bases from J; junction bases left unmatched: 9. The CDR3, as DNA: TGTGCCAGCGCCTCCGGGACTAGCCTAAATGAGCAGTTCTTC. Translating it yields CASASGTSLNEQFF.

This clone was seen just once. V and J are TRBV9 and TRBJ1-4, with unresolved D. Looked up from germline, CDR1 is SGDLS and CDR2 is YYNGEE. The CDR3 has 16 residues. Deletions cut 1 base from V and 2 bases from J, with 12 bases between. CDR3 coding DNA: TGTGCCAGCAGCGTATATTCCGGGAGGACTAATGAAAAACTGTTTTTT. Encoded protein: CASSVYSGRTNEKLFF.

This chain links TRBV2 with TRBJ1-4, with 8 bases fitting TRBD1. Germline CDR1 and CDR2: SNHLY and FYNNEI. The CDR3 loop spans 13 amino acids. V shed 8 bases, J shed 5 bases, and the junction held 4 bases outside the gene matches. CDR3 in amino acids: CASDRGLNEKLFF. In nucleotides, the CDR3 is TGTGCCAGCGACAGGGGATTAAATGAAAAACTGTTTTTT. Using reference TRBV2 and TRBJ1-4 for the parts outside the CDR3, the full variable domain is EPEVTQTPSHQVTQMGQEVILRCVPISNHLYFYWYRQILGQKVEFLVSFYNNEISEKSEIFDDQFSVERPDGSNFTLKIRSTKLEDSAMYFCASDRGLNEKLFFGSGTQLSVL.

V gene TRBV5-5 combines with J gene TRBJ2-1; TRBD2 matches at 11 bases. The CDR3 runs 18 residues. Germline V gene sequence: CDR1 SGHKS, CDR2 YYEKEE (reference sequence). J lost 8 bases, V lost 3 bases, and 16 bases had no gene match. CDR3 in DNA: TGTGCCAGCAGCTGGGGGGAGATAGCGGGAGGGCCTTATTATGAGCAGTTCTTC. Residues: CASSWGEIAGGPYYEQFF.

The rearrangement links TRBV6-5 to TRBJ1-6; a possible D gene is TRBD1 (5 bases). Germline loops: CDR1 MNHEY, CDR2 SVGAGI. V was pared by 1 base and J by 6 bases, with 7 bases between. The CDR3 runs to 14 residues. In DNA, the CDR3 is TGTGCCAGCAGTTACTACGGGGGTAATTCACCCCTCCACTTT. Protein: CASSYYGGNSPLHF.

V and J are TRBV5-6 and TRBJ2-2, with D uncertain. Trimming cost V 7 bases and J 2 bases, with 9 bases left between them. CDR1 and CDR2 (germline): SGHDT, YYEEEE. The CDR3 runs 13 residues. The CDR3 spells CASAGINTGELFF. CDR3 DNA sequence: TGTGCCAGCGCCGGTATAAACACCGGGGAGCTGTTTTTT.

The chain has TRBV5-6 and TRBJ2-5; tentatively, D is TRBD1 (5 bases). Trimming pared 1 base from V and 3 bases from J, leaving 10 bases between. This CDR3 spans 14 amino acids. Germline V CDR1 and CDR2: SGHDT, YYEEEE. The CDR3 loop is CASSLLRREETQYF. DNA of the CDR3: TGTGCCAGCAGCTTGCTCCGCAGGGAAGAGACCCAGTACTTC.

The rearrangement joins TRBV7-9 to TRBJ2-7, with D perhaps TRBD1 (6 bases). Germline V lookup: CDR1 SEHNR, CDR2 FQNEAQ (reference sequence). V was trimmed by 3 bases and J by 7 bases, leaving 19 bases between them. This CDR3 contains 15 residues. This CDR3 is CASSFLVGASLEQYF. The CDR3 nucleotides read TGTGCCAGCAGCTTCCTAGTGGGGGCCTCATTAGAGCAGTACTTC.

This sequence joins TRBV12-3 or TRBV12-4 and TRBJ2-5, with TRBD2 matching over 8 bases. CDR3 length equals 13 residues. Germline trimming cut 3 bases from V and 5 bases from J; bases unmatched to any gene: 2. CDR3 nucleotide sequence: TGTGCCAGCAGTTTCGCGGGGGGCGAGACCCAGTACTTC. This gives the protein CASSFAGGETQYF.

The rearrangement links TRBV29-1 to TRBJ2-5; 9 bases fit TRBD1. The CDR3 is 14 amino acids. Germline assignment: CDR1 SQVTM and CDR2 ANQGSEA. Losses at the gene ends were 7 bases for V and 5 bases for J; bases not matched to a gene: 11. The CDR3 DNA reads as TGCAGCGGATATGACAGGGGGGTTAGGGAGACCCAGTACTTC. Its translation: CSGYDRGVRETQYF. The whole variable domain, filled in from reference TRBV29-1 and TRBJ2-5, reads SAVISQKPSRDICQRGTSLTIQCQVDSQVTMMFWYRQQPGQSLTLIATANQGSEATYESGFVIDKFPISRPNLTFSTLTVSNMSPEDSSIYLCSGYDRGVRETQYFGPGTRLLVL.

The chain joins TRBV29-1 to TRBJ1-3; D perhaps matches TRBD1 (5 bases). Germline CDR1 reads SQVTM; CDR2 reads ANQGSEA. This CDR3 is built from 14 residues. Trimming stripped 4 bases from V and 2 bases from J, with 12 bases between. CDR3 bases: TGCAGCGTTGGAGTGGGGGGAACTGGAAACACCATATATTTT. It is translated as CSVGVGGTGNTIYF.

The rearrangement uses TRBV27 and TRBJ1-5, with no clear D. This CDR3 region has 13 residues. Trimming pared 2 bases from V and 6 bases from J, leaving 8 bases between. From germline, CDR1 is MNHEY and CDR2 SMNVEV (reference sequence). The CDR3 bases are TGTGCCAGCAGTTTACACGGGATTCAGCCCCAGCATTTT. It is translated as CASSLHGIQPQHF.

The chain combines TRBV6-1 with TRBJ1-5; D call uncertain. V was clipped by 3 bases and J by 0 bases, with 3 bases between them. The germline CDR1 and CDR2 sequences are MNHNS and SASEGT. There are 13 residues in the CDR3. The CDR3 nucleotides are TGTGCCAGCAGTGAGAGTAGCAATCAGCCCCAGCATTTT. Residues: CASSESSNQPQHF.

CDR3 amino acids: CASSTIVHRGGDYGYTF. The DNA for the CDR3 is TGTGCCAGCAGTACTATTGTACACAGGGGAGGCGACTATGGCTACACCTTC. J is TRBJ1-2 and V is TRBV28; TRBD1 agrees at 7 bases. V gave up 5 bases and J gave up 3 bases; unmatched junction bases: 15. Germline V gene data show CDR1 as MDHEN and CDR2 as SYDVKM. This CDR3 region has 17 residues.